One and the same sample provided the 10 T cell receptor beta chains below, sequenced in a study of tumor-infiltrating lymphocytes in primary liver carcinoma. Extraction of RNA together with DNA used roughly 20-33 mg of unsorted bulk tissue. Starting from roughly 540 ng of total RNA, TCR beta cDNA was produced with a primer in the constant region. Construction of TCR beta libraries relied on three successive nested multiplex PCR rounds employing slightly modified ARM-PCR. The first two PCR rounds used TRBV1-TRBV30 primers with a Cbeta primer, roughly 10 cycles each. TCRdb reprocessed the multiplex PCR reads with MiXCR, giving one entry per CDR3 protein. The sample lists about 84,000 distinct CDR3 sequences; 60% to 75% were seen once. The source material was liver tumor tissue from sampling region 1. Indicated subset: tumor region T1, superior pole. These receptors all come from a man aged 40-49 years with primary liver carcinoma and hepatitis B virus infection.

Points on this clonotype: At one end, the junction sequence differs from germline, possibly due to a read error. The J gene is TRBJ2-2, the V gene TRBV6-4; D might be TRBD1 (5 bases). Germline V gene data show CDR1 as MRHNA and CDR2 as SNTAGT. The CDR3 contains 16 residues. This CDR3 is CASSDSSQGSTEELFF. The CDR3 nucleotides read TGTGCCAGCAGTGACTCGTCCCAGGGTAGCACCGAGGAGTTGTTTTTT.

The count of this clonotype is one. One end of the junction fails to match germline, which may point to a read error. The CDR3 nucleotides read TGTGCCAGCAGTGAGAGGGTTTTCTACGTGCAGTACTTC. Its translation: CASSERVFYVQYF. The chain is built from TRBV6-1 and TRBJ2-7; weak D call: TRBD2 (5 bases). Per germline, CDR1 MNHNS and CDR2 SASEGT. The CDR3 runs to 13 residues.

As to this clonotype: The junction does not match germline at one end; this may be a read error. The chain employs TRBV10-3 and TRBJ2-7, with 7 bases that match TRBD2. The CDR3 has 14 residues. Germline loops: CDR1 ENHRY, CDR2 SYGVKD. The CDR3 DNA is TGTGCCGTCAGTGAGCGGGGAAAAGAGGACGGGCAGTACTTC. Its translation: CAVSERGKEDGQYF.

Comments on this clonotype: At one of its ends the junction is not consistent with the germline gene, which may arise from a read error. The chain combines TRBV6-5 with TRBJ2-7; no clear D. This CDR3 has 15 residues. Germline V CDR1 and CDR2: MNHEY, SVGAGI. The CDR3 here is CASSYSRRHGYEQYF. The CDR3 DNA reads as TGTGCCAGCAGTTACTCGAGGCGACATGGCTACGAGCAATACTTC.

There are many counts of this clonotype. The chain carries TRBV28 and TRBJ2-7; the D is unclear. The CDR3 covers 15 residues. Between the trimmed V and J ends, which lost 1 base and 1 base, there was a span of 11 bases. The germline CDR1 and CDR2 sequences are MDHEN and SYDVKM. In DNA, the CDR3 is TGTGCCAGCAGTTTATTCATGGGCAGATCCTACGAGCAGTACTTC. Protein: CASSLFMGRSYEQYF.

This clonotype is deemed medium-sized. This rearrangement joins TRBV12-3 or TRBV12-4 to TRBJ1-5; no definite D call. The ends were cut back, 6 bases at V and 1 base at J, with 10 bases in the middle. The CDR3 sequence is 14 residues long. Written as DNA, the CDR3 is TGTGCCAGCAGCAAGGGCCCAAGCAATCAGCCCCAGCATTTT. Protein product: CASSKGPSNQPQHF.

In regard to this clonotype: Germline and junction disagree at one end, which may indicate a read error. CDR3 nucleotides: TGTGCAATCAGTGAGCCAACTGAAAACATTCAGTACTTC. Encoded protein: CAISEPTENIQYF. This chain links TRBV10-3 with TRBJ2-4; no reliable D call. The CDR3 sequence is 13 residues long. Germline V CDR1 and CDR2: ENHRY, SYGVKD.

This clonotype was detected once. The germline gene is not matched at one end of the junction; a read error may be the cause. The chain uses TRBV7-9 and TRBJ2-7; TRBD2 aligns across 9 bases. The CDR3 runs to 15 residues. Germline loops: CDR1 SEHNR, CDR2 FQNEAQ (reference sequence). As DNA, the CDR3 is TGTGCCAGCAGCCCGAGCGGGAGGACCTCCTACAAGCAGTGCTTC. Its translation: CASSPSGRTSYKQCF.

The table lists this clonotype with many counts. The CDR3 DNA reads as TGCGCCAGCAGCTTGTTAGGCGGGAGTCAAGAGACCCAGTACTTC. It translates to CASSLLGGSQETQYF. The genes are TRBV5-1 and TRBJ2-5; 7 bases fit TRBD2. V dropped 1 base and J dropped 2; count of bases not matched to a gene: 5. The CDR3 has 15 amino acids. In germline, CDR1 is SGHRS, CDR2 YFSETQ.

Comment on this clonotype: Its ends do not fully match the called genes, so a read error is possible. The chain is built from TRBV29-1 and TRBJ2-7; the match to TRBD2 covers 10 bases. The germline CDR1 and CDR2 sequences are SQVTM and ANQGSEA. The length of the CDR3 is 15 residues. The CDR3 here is CSVEVQREGPYERYF. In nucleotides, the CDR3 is TGCAGCGTTGAGGTGCAGCGGGAGGGCCCTTACGAGCGGTACTTC.